A selection of T cell receptor beta chains follows, all from one sample in a study of T cell responses to AZD1222 COVID-19 vaccine. Data came from immunoSEQ multiplex PCR; TCRdb stores just in-frame clones and leaves some out. The profile shows roughly 120,000 clones, 80% to 95% of them singletons. This specimen was peripheral blood, taken 28 days after the second AZD1222 dose. The source of these receptors is an adult who received the AZD1222 COVID-19 vaccine. CDR3s include the opening cysteine and the closing phenylalanine or tryptophan. D genes are given only for firm matches. Size is omitted from some rows. Given values are once, few, many or a class for expanded clones.

d_gene | abundance | j_gene | v_gene | CDR3aa | CDR3nt
- | - | TRBJ2-2 | TRBV5-6 | CASSLPRGAGTGELFF | TGTGCCAGCAGCTTGCCCCGGGGGGCGGGGACCGGGGAGCTGTTTTTT
- | - | TRBJ2-5 | TRBV7-9 | CASSLEAGRETQYF | TGTGCCAGCAGCTTAGAAGCGGGTCGGGAGACCCAGTACTTC
TRBD1 | - | TRBJ1-2 | TRBV7-9 | CASSLATGGDSYGYTF | TGTGCCAGCAGCTTAGCGACCGGGGGGGACAGCTATGGCTACACCTTC
- | - | TRBJ2-7 | TRBV4-2 | CASSQGLSLEQYF | TGTGCCAGCAGCCAAGGGCTCAGTTTGGAGCAGTACTTC
- | - | TRBJ1-1 | TRBV27 | CASSLGGGTEAFF | TGTGCCAGCAGTTTAGGGGGAGGGACTGAAGCTTTCTTT
- | - | TRBJ1-2 | TRBV7-2 | CASSSTVGYGYTF | TGTGCCAGCAGCTCGACAGTAGGCTATGGCTACACCTTC
- | - | TRBJ2-1 | TRBV4-3 | CASSQFDHNEQFF | TGCGCCAGCAGCCAATTCGATCACAATGAGCAGTTCTTC
- | - | TRBJ2-7 | TRBV12-5 | CASAWDGNYEQYF | TGTGCTAGTGCCTGGGACGGGAACTACGAGCAGTACTTC
TRBD2 | once | TRBJ2-3 | TRBV5-1 | CASSALGGSTDTQYF | TGCGCCAGCAGCGCCCTCGGGGGGTCGACAGATACGCAGTATTTT
- | few | TRBJ1-6 | TRBV2 | CASTWGRDNSPLHF | TGTGCCAGCACCTGGGGACGGGATAATTCACCCCTCCACTTT
- | once | TRBJ1-1 | TRBV19 | CASSKGTENTEAFF | TGTGCCAGTAGTAAGGGGACGGAGAACACTGAAGCTTTCTTT
- | - | TRBJ2-7 | TRBV29-1 | CSVPWGYEQYF | TGCAGCGTTCCGTGGGGATACGAGCAGTACTTC
TRBD1 | - | TRBJ2-5 | TRBV5-1 | CASSLGDSPGETQYF | TGCGCCAGCAGCTTGGGGGACAGCCCCGGGGAGACCCAGTACTTC
- | once | TRBJ2-2 | TRBV7-7 | CASSLRGGSTGELFF | TGTGCTAGCAGCTTAAGGGGGGGGTCCACCGGGGAGCTGTTTTTT
- | - | TRBJ2-1 | TRBV6-6 | CASSYSSYNEQFF | TGTGCCAGCAGTTACTCATCTTACAATGAGCAGTTCTTC
TRBD1 | - | TRBJ1-1 | TRBV7-6 | CASSSRTLQGAEAFF | TGTGCCAGCAGCTCCCGAACCCTGCAGGGGGCTGAAGCTTTCTTT
- | - | TRBJ2-3 | TRBV5-1 | CASSFLTASDTQYF | TGCGCCAGCAGCTTCTTGACCGCGTCGGATACGCAGTATTTT